These T cell receptor beta chains were read from a single sample in a study of T cell repertoires in cytomegalovirus infection. Antigens for these TCRs are unknown. TCRdb called the reads again in MiXCR, with one record for every CDR3 protein. The sample includes more than 250,000 distinct CDR3 sequences, 25% of them seen just once. The material sequenced was cultured PBMCs, taken from culture after CMV antigen stimulation. The receptors were sampled from a human donor in good health (CMV status not recorded). Some clones in this sample may be carry-over from other donors' samples. The CDR3 runs from the conserved cysteine through the conserved F or W. The order of the fields is D gene, V gene, J gene, CDR3 protein. D genes are given only for firm matches.

>.|TRBV10-1|TRBJ1-6
CASSEGITPLHF
>TRBD1|TRBV6-1|TRBJ2-3
CASRTGQGADTQYF
>.|TRBV24-1|TRBJ2-3
CAAQGDGTDTQYF
>TRBD2|TRBV19|TRBJ2-5
CASRNPGLAGGETQYF
>.|TRBV7-2|TRBJ2-7
CASSQEVLLPSEQYF
>TRBD1|TRBV20-1|TRBJ2-1
CSADRGLSNEQFF
>.|TRBV7-2|TRBJ1-1
CASSLAAGRNTEAFF
>TRBD2|TRBV12-3/TRBV12-4|TRBJ2-1
CASSVTSANEQFF
>TRBD1|TRBV7-6|TRBJ2-7
CASSSGTGYGEQYF
>.|TRBV20-1|TRBJ1-4
CSARGGADRDEKLFF
>.|TRBV7-2|TRBJ1-1
CASSPRPNEAFF
>TRBD1|TRBV19|TRBJ2-2
CASLRDRGTGELFF
>TRBD2|TRBV14|TRBJ2-3
CASSQASGSTDTQYF
>.|TRBV7-6|TRBJ2-2
CASSPQHTGELFF
>TRBD2|TRBV7-2|TRBJ2-5
CASSAPPGGGKTQYF
>TRBD2|TRBV9|TRBJ2-1
CASSVEVGAGNEQFF
>.|TRBV19|TRBJ2-4
CASTTQQLAKNIQYF
>.|TRBV10-3|TRBJ1-3
CAISIRGGASGNTIYF
>.|TRBV11-2|TRBJ2-3
CASSLMASTDTQYF
>.|TRBV7-9|TRBJ1-4
CASSFNGAGEKLFF
>.|TRBV7-9|TRBJ1-1
CASSLGAATLNTEAFF
>.|TRBV6-5|TRBJ1-1
CASRRHTEAFF
>TRBD2|TRBV3-1|TRBJ2-3
CASSQGVPAASGVGATDTQYF
>.|TRBV7-2|TRBJ1-3
CASSLNAGSGNTIYF
>.|TRBV7-2|TRBJ2-1
CASSSLDSIGQFF
>TRBD1|TRBV11-2|TRBJ1-1
CASSHQGGEAFF
>TRBD2|TRBV30|TRBJ2-2
CAWSVTSGRTGELFF
>.|TRBV6-1|TRBJ1-5
CASSVNSQPQHF
>.|TRBV2|TRBJ1-2
CASSASPYGYTF
>.|TRBV20-1|TRBJ2-1
CSAKTKSSYNEQFF
>.|TRBV7-2|TRBJ1-5
CASSSYRDQPQHF
>TRBD2|TRBV7-9|TRBJ2-1
CASSLALLAGGVNEQFF
>TRBD2|TRBV19|TRBJ2-2
CASRITGTSGRFPGELFF
>.|TRBV10-3|TRBJ2-1
CAISGDLGLSGRNEQFF
>.|TRBV12-3/TRBV12-4|TRBJ2-2
CASSLGKLGLNTGELFF
>TRBD2|TRBV14|TRBJ2-1
CASSQAVRTSVSDEQFF
>TRBD2|TRBV6-6|TRBJ2-3
CASSYSFVSGRMADTQYF
>.|TRBV6-1|TRBJ2-5
CASRSAMETQYF
>TRBD1|TRBV7-9|TRBJ2-2
CASSAGQGHLTNTGELFF
>.|TRBV7-3|TRBJ1-1
CASSQEENTEAFF
>TRBD2|TRBV10-3|TRBJ2-3
CAIRVAGEDTQYF
>TRBD1|TRBV27|TRBJ1-2
CATRRTGGYGYTF
>TRBD2|TRBV5-1|TRBJ2-5
CASSLGSSGSFWETQYF
>TRBD2|TRBV20-1|TRBJ2-3
CSLKTSGRGHTQYF
>.|TRBV28|TRBJ2-3
CASDVTSLNTDTQYF
>.|TRBV2|TRBJ2-1
CASSVGDEQFF
>.|TRBV18|TRBJ2-1
CASSPPGTNEQFF